The clone carrying this TCR beta chain was counted a single time. These data originate in a study of shared clonotypes between healthy human individuals. This table comes from immunoSEQ multiplex PCR, and its TCRdb copy is limited to in-frame clones, with some not included. The sample includes hundreds of thousands of clones, less than 80% seen only once; the top ten take 1.5% to 2%. The CDR3 loop spans 16 amino acids. Trimming shortened V by 2 bases and J by 8 bases, and 19 bases separated the two germline ends. The V gene's germline CDR1 is SGHTA and CDR2 FQGTGA. Sequencing was done on a sample of memory CD4+ T cells sorted from blood. The subset: CD45RA-negative fraction. The TCR originated in a young woman in good health. This sequence joins TRBV7-3 and TRBJ2-1; D may be TRBD2 (6 bases). CDR3 in amino acids: CASSLYGEDGFYEQFF. The CDR3 bases are TGTGCCAGCAGCTTATACGGGGAGGACGGATTCTATGAGCAGTTCTTC.